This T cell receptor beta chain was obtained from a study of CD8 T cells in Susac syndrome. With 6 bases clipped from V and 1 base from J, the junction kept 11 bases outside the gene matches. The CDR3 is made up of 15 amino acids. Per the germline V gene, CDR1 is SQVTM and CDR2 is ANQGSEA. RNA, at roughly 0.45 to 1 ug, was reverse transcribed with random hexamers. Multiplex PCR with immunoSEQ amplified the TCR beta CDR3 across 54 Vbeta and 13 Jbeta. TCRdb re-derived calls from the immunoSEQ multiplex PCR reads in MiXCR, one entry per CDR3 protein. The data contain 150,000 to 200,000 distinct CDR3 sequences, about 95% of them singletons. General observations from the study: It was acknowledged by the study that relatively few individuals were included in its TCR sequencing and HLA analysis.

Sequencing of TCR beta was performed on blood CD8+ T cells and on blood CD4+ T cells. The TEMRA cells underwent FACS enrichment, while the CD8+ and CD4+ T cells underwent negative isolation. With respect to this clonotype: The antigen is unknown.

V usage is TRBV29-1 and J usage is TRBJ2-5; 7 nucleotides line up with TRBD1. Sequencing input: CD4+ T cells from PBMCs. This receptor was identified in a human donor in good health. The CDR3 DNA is TGCAGCGTGGCAAGCCCTCGGACAGGCCAAGAGACCCAGTACTTC. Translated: CSVASPRTGQETQYF.